One sample yielded the 3 T cell receptor beta chains listed below, sequenced in a study of cytomegalovirus exposure and HLA in healthy donors (dated by TCRdb to 2016 to 2017). The library came from the immunoSEQ multiplex PCR assay. The multiplex PCR relied on a mix of 60 forward primers for TCR Vbeta segments and 13 reverse primers for TCR Jbeta segments. Not all clones reach the TCRdb copy of this immuneACCESS table, which keeps in-frame sequences only. Checked studies attribute under half of the gap to unresolved V genes and leave the rest unexplained. The sample table records about 160,000 clones; roughly 80% of these occur just once. The ten largest make up 2.2% of the sample. Source material: PBMCs. These receptors came from a man in his fifties in good health and CMV-seropositive.

V usage is TRBV4-2 and J usage is TRBJ2-7, with 7 bases that match TRBD2. V lost 0 bases, J lost 1 base, and 6 bases stayed unmatched. This CDR3 is built from 16 residues. Looked up from germline, CDR1 is LGHNA and CDR2 is YNFKEQ. CDR3 sequence (DNA): TGTGCCAGCAGCCAAGATAAGGGCGGGGGTTCCTACGAGCAGTACTTC. Encoded protein: CASSQDKGGGSYEQYF.

The chain links TRBV6-1 to TRBJ1-5; maybe TRBD1 (5 bases). The CDR3 has 15 residues. Germline CDR1 and CDR2: MNHNS and SASEGT. The ends were cut back, 3 bases at V and 2 bases at J, with 11 bases in the middle. Here the CDR3 reads CASSEQGLGNQPQHF. In DNA, the CDR3 is TGTGCCAGCAGTGAGCAGGGATTAGGCAATCAGCCCCAGCATTTT.

This clone was counted once. The gene calls are TRBV29-1 and TRBJ1-5, with D possibly TRBD1 on 5 matching bases. The germline gives CDR1 SQVTM, CDR2 ANQGSEA. V gave up 1 base and J gave up 9 bases, with 13 bases separating them. CDR3 size: 13 residues. Here the CDR3 reads CSVEVAGEMPQHF. CDR3 coding DNA: TGCAGCGTTGAAGTAGCGGGGGAAATGCCCCAGCATTTT.